The clone carrying this TCR beta chain has just one count. What it binds is not known. Using immunoSEQ multiplex PCR, the repertoire was profiled, and TCRdb retains in-frame clones only, with some absent. The sample carries thousands of clones, around 64% recorded once. This specimen belongs to a study of coeliac disease. Broader study findings: The authors considered this approach unsuitable for unbiased detection of gliadin-specific T cells. Control samples showed higher TRB and TRG clonality than intraepithelial and lamina propria samples in active celiac disease. Few TRB amino acid sequences were shared between samples; most were unique.

The CDR3 has 15 amino acids. Germline V gene lookup returns CDR1 SGHDT and CDR2 YYEEEE. V lost 5 bases, J lost 4 bases, and 7 bases stayed unmatched. Sequenced sample: intraepithelial lymphocytes from the gut. This receptor was obtained from a woman aged 40-49 years. The chain is built from TRBV5-6 and TRBJ1-5; 9 bases align to TRBD1. CDR3 in amino acids: CASSTSGTGNQPQHF. CDR3 DNA sequence: TGTGCCAGCAGTACTTCCGGGACAGGGAATCAGCCCCAGCATTTT.